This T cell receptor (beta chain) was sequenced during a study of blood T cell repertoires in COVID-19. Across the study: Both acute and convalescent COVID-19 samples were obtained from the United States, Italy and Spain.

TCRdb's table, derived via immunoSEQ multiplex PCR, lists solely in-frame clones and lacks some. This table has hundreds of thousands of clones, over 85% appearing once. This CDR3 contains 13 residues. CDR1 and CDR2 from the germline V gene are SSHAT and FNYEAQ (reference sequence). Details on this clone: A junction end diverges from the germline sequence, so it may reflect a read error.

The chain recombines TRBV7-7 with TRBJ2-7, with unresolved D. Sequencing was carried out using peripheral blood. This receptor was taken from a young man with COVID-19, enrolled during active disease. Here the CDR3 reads CASSLERGREQYF. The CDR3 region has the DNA TGTGCTAGCAGCTTAGAAAGAGGTCGCGAGCAGTACTTC.